A single T cell receptor beta chain is shown here with its context. Its specific antigen is unknown. No quality values exist for individual bases; no much larger clone is one base distant. The time point label of this sample denotes: baseline before first vaccination. Vaccinee samples came from UK trials COV001 and COV002, including a single-blind randomized controlled phase 2/3 trial of AZD1222 (ChAdOx1 nCoV-19) in healthy adults. Trial participant PBMC samples were collected at day 0 and day 28 after the second dose for TCRbeta chain sequencing. The CDR3 regions of human TCRbeta chains were analyzed by immunosequencing. Concerning the study's data processing: Repertoire TCRs were checked for matches against a reference library of SARS-CoV-2-specific TCRs that had been generated using the MIRA antigen-specificity platform. Breadth was defined as the fraction of unique TCRs that were SARS-CoV-2-associated. Depth was defined as the fraction of total T cells that were SARS-CoV-2-associated. Using the MIRA data, every spike-specific TCR was mapped to the spike region that the TCR reacted to and assigned to either a CD4 or a CD8 class. Log10-transformed breadth and depth values were compared by one-way ANOVA with Sidak's multiple comparisons tests. TCRdb obtained this table from immuneACCESS and retained in-frame rearrangements with V and J assigned. These tables miss some clones; where compared with another copy, unresolved V genes account for less than half of the shortfall, and the remainder is unexplained. V, J and clone size are those of that table, while D and trimming were read from the DNA. The sample table lists about 120,000 clones, under 95% of them with a count of one. Roughly 5.7% of the sample rests with the top ten.

The source of the sample is a study of T cell responses to AZD1222 COVID-19 vaccine (dated by TCRdb to the early 2020s). Looking at the study overall: AZD1222 recipients whose second dose came at about 4 weeks and those whose second dose came at about 12 weeks were combined into one group, since spike-specific TCR depth and breadth did not differ between the two schedules. Trial participants were enrolled by age into subgroups of 18-55, 56-69 and 70-plus years, and roughly 160, 29 and 62 TCR-sequenced participants, respectively, were included in these subgroups. TCR sequencing was performed for more than 230 trial participants, of whom some 200 were given two doses of AZD1222 and some 26 were given two doses of MenACWY control vaccine.

The paper's findings and limits, for the study overall: Because no day 14 peak-response samples were available, repertoires were characterized only after the peak T cell response. Reportedly, almost half of the unique spike-specific TCRs recognized epitopes lying outside the regions that are mutated in the B.1.351 and B.1.1.7 variants. Participants were mostly white British and included more females than males, and it was suggested by the authors that clonal diversity may have been underestimated. After two AZD1222 doses, both the breadth and the depth of spike-specific TCRs were significantly higher than at day 0 and than in MenACWY recipients. In the small 56-69-year group, the increase in depth fell short of significance, most likely because of low power. The whole spike protein was spanned by vaccine-associated CD4 TCRs, and dominant responses were seen in regions 160-218 and 743-854. Conclusions about previously exposed vaccinees are limited, since just five to seven AZD1222 recipients were seropositive for SARS-CoV-2 at baseline.

V and J are truncated by 0 bases and 3 bases respectively, leaving an intervening sequence of 6 bases. CDR1 and CDR2, per the germline V gene (reference sequence), are GTSNPN and SVGIG. Counted from cysteine to phenylalanine, this CDR3 has 13 amino acids. Just CDR3 DNA is preserved here, 39 bases in frame from base 1. Rearrangement joined TRBV30 to TRBJ1-5; no D segment can be confidently identified. The material sequenced was peripheral blood, taken on day 0 of AZD1222 vaccination. This sequence was found in an adult in good health. The nucleotides read TGTGCCTGGAGTGTAGGGCTCAATCAGCCCCAGCATTTT. The encoded protein is CAWSVGLNQPQHF.